Listed below are T cell receptor beta chains from one sample, sequenced in a study of Tregs in tolerant kidney transplant recipients. Clones were sequenced by immunoSEQ multiplex PCR, and TCRdb holds only the in-frame ones, with some missing. The repertoire includes some 100,000 clones, roughly nine tenths of them detected once, and roughly 0.61% sits in the top ten. The sample taken for sequencing was CD4+ T cells from blood. The receptors shown here come from a human donor in good health. Each CDR3 is given with its conserved first and last residue. D genes are given only for firm matches. Size tells how often a clone was seen (once, few, many) or the class of an expanded clone, and some rows leave it out.

abundance	v_gene	j_gene	d_gene	len	CDR3aa	CDR3nt
.	TRBV29-1	TRBJ2-7	.	13	CSVVGAPSYEQYF	TGCAGCGTTGTGGGGGCTCCTTCCTACGAGCAGTACTTC
.	TRBV7-6	TRBJ1-2	TRBD1	13	CASSLGTGVGYTF	TGTGCCAGCAGCTTAGGGACAGGGGTCGGCTACACCTTC
once	TRBV2	TRBJ1-1	.	13	CASSVQGNTEAFF	TGTGCCAGCAGTGTCCAGGGGAACACTGAAGCTTTCTTT
.	TRBV11-3	TRBJ1-1	.	14	CASSLTGKNTEAFF	TGTGCCAGCAGCTTAACAGGAAAGAACACTGAAGCTTTCTTT
.	TRBV5-1	TRBJ1-4	TRBD1	17	CASSLAPRGGTNEKLFF	TGCGCCAGCAGCTTGGCTCCCAGGGGGGGAACTAATGAAAAACTGTTTTTT
.	TRBV2	TRBJ2-5	.	14	CASRAGTAKETQYF	TGTGCCAGCAGAGCCGGGACGGCTAAAGAGACCCAGTACTTC
.	TRBV10-1	TRBJ2-3	.	13	CASSEGQKDTQYF	TGCGCCAGCAGTGAGGGGCAGAAAGATACGCAGTATTTT
.	TRBV19	TRBJ2-3	.	13	CASSIGRGLTQYF	TGTGCCAGTAGTATTGGCCGGGGCCTTACGCAGTATTTT
.	TRBV6-1	TRBJ1-5	.	17	CASSEIGREYSNQPQHF	TGTGCCAGCAGTGAAATAGGGCGGGAATATAGCAATCAGCCCCAGCATTTT
.	TRBV19	TRBJ2-6	.	15	CASTNPGSGANVLTF	TGTGCCAGTACGAACCCAGGCTCTGGGGCCAACGTCCTGACTTTC
.	TRBV29-1	TRBJ1-1	TRBD1	14	CSVGDRRGSSEAFF	TGCAGCGTTGGGGACAGGAGGGGGTCAAGTGAAGCTTTCTTT
.	TRBV30	TRBJ2-2	.	14	CAWSVKGSNGELFF	TGTGCCTGGAGTGTAAAGGGATCTAACGGGGAGCTGTTTTTT
.	TRBV29-1	TRBJ2-1	.	14	CSVEKPSSYNEQFF	TGCAGCGTTGAGAAGCCCAGCTCCTACAATGAGCAGTTCTTC
.	TRBV5-1	TRBJ2-5	.	16	CASSLAPYNGQETQYF	TGCGCCAGCAGCTTGGCCCCCTACAACGGCCAAGAGACCCAGTACTTC
.	TRBV25-1	TRBJ2-5	.	14	CASSPWAVQETQYF	TGTGCCAGCAGTCCCTGGGCAGTCCAAGAGACCCAGTACTTC
.	TRBV6-1	TRBJ2-2	.	15	CASRTGTAVTGELFF	TGTGCCAGCAGGACAGGGACTGCCGTCACCGGGGAGCTGTTTTTT
.	TRBV11-1	TRBJ1-6	.	13	CASSLPGNSPLHF	TGTGCCAGCAGCCTCCCAGGGAATTCACCCCTCCACTTT
once	TRBV5-1	TRBJ2-4	.	16	CASGLGLNLAKNIQYF	TGCGCCAGCGGGTTGGGCCTCAACCTAGCCAAAAACATTCAGTACTTC
.	TRBV6-6	TRBJ2-7	.	13	CASSLTGSYEQYF	TGTGCCAGCAGTCTCACAGGCAGCTACGAGCAGTACTTC
.	TRBV6-1	TRBJ1-2	TRBD1	14	CASRSTGVSYGYTF	TGTGCCAGCAGATCCACAGGGGTCTCCTATGGCTACACCTTC
.	TRBV18	TRBJ1-4	.	13	CASSQRTNEKLFF	TGTGCCAGCTCACAGCGGACTAATGAAAAACTGTTTTTT
.	TRBV4-1	TRBJ2-2	.	18	CASSHPSWFERDTGELFF	TGCGCCAGCAGCCACCCCAGTTGGTTTGAGCGGGACACCGGGGAGCTGTTTTTT
few	TRBV7-3	TRBJ1-1	TRBD1	13	CASSQQGSTEAFF	TGTGCCAGCAGCCAACAGGGGTCCACTGAAGCTTTCTTT
.	TRBV23-1	TRBJ2-2	.	16	CASSQINRLIGGELFF	TGCGCCAGCAGTCAAATCAACAGGTTAATAGGCGGGGAGCTGTTTTTT
.	TRBV5-4	TRBJ2-7	.	13	CASSVGLNYEQYF	TGTGCCAGCAGCGTGGGACTGAACTACGAGCAGTACTTC
.	TRBV5-1	TRBJ1-6	TRBD1	15	CASSLPGQGASPLHF	TGCGCCAGCAGCTTACCGGGACAGGGGGCTTCACCCCTCCACTTT
.	TRBV7-2	TRBJ2-2	TRBD2	16	CASSRLAGGRTGELFF	TGTGCCAGCAGCCGACTAGCGGGAGGAAGAACCGGGGAGCTGTTTTTT